The next 18 T cell receptor beta chains were all read from a single sample in a study of blood T cell repertoires in COVID-19. Measured with immunoSEQ multiplex PCR; TCRdb has only the in-frame clones, and not every one. The sample includes around 150,000 clones, around 87% of them seen just once. The sequenced sample consisted of peripheral blood. Every receptor here comes from a man aged 50 to 60 with active COVID-19.

The chain's CDR3 is CASSERAAGGSPYEQYF. CDR3 sequence (DNA): TGTGCCAGTAGTGAAAGGGCGGCCGGCGGGTCGCCCTACGAGCAGTACTTC. This rearrangement joins TRBV19 to TRBJ2-7; D might be TRBD2 (5 bases). This CDR3 has 17 amino acids. The germline V and J ends were trimmed by 5 bases and 2 bases, with 22 bases remaining between them. Germline CDR1 and CDR2: LNHDA and SQIVND (reference sequence).

The chain carries TRBV15 and TRBJ2-1; D uncertain. The CDR3 has 13 amino acids. CDR1 is LNHNV and CDR2 is YYDKDF in the germline V gene (reference sequence). Trimming removed 2 bases from V and 7 bases from J, with 9 bases in between. In nucleotides, the CDR3 is TGTGCCACCAGCAGACCCTCGGGTAATGAGCAGTTCTTC. Its protein is CATSRPSGNEQFF.

The chain has TRBV6-2 or TRBV6-3 and TRBJ1-3, with D unclear. Trimming took 6 bases from V and 4 from J, leaving 10 bases between them. CDR1 is MNHEY and CDR2 is SVGEGT in the germline V gene. CDR3 length: 13 residues. CDR3 sequence (DNA): TGTGCCAGCAGCCAAACGAGGGGAAACACCATATATTTT. Translated: CASSQTRGNTIYF.

J is TRBJ2-1 and V is TRBV5-4; D gene uncertain. This CDR3 region has 16 residues. Germline loops: CDR1 SGHNT, CDR2 YYREEE (reference sequence). V was trimmed by 3 bases and J by 0 bases, leaving 13 bases between them. The chain's CDR3 is CASSSHYLSSYNEQFF. CDR3 nucleotides: TGTGCCAGCAGCTCCCACTATCTCAGCTCCTACAATGAGCAGTTCTTC.

About this clone itself: One end of the junction is discordant with germline, which a read error may explain. This chain uses TRBV5-1 with TRBJ2-3, with D possibly TRBD2 on 6 matching bases. CDR3 length: 16 amino acids. Germline assignment: CDR1 SGHRS and CDR2 YFSETQ. In DNA form, the CDR3 reads TGCGCCAGCAGGTTGGACTACACCGTCGGGTCAGATACGCAGTATTTT. Amino acid sequence: CASRLDYTVGSDTQYF.

The rearrangement joins TRBV7-2 to TRBJ1-2, with D unclear. Trimming took off 8 bases at V and 4 bases at J, with 23 bases between the two ends. Germline loops: CDR1 SGHTA, CDR2 FQGNSA. The length of the CDR3 is 16 residues. The CDR3 reads CASGTVISGPLYGYTF. In DNA, the CDR3 is TGTGCCAGCGGAACTGTAATCAGTGGGCCCCTCTATGGCTACACCTTC.

The chain uses TRBV30 and TRBJ1-1; TRBD1 is a possible D gene (5 bases). The CDR3 has 14 residues. V was shortened by 3 bases and J by 5 bases, with 16 bases between the two germline ends. In germline, CDR1 is GTSNPN, CDR2 SVGIG (reference sequence). The CDR3 DNA follows: TGTGCCTGGAGCCCCGGACACGGAGGGACTGAAGCTTTCTTT. Protein product: CAWSPGHGGTEAFF.

This chain joins TRBV15 and TRBJ1-6, with D uncertain. The CDR3 runs 16 residues. CDR1 is LNHNV and CDR2 is YYDKDF in the germline V gene (reference sequence). V was shortened by 3 bases and J by 4 bases, with 13 bases between the two germline ends. The CDR3 sequence: CATSREVAVYNSPLHF. The CDR3, as DNA: TGTGCCACCAGCAGGGAGGTTGCAGTATATAATTCACCCCTCCACTTT.

This clone came up once. This chain links TRBV2 with TRBJ1-1; possibly TRBD1 for D (5 bases). CDR1 SNHLY and CDR2 FYNNEI come from the germline V gene. The V end was cut by 9 bases, the J end by 4 bases, with 21 bases between. The CDR3 spans 15 residues. CDR3 region: CASNRGTYGVTEAFF. DNA of the CDR3: TGTGCCAGTAACAGAGGGACTTATGGGGTCACTGAAGCTTTCTTT.

This clone has a single count. The chain recombines TRBV6-5 with TRBJ1-2; unclear D gene. Trimming pared 2 bases from V and 0 bases from J, leaving 7 bases between. The CDR3 loop spans 14 amino acids. Germline values: CDR1 MNHEY, CDR2 SVGAGI. CDR3 bases: TGTGCCAGCAGTTACCGAGGGCCTAACTATGGCTACACCTTC. Translation: CASSYRGPNYGYTF.

V usage is TRBV30 and J usage is TRBJ2-7; 7 bases map to TRBD2. V lost 0 bases to trimming and J lost 7 bases; unmatched junction nucleotides: 6. This CDR3 is 13 amino acids long. Germline V gene sequence: CDR1 GTSNPN, CDR2 SVGIG (reference sequence). The CDR3 loop is CAWSVDHGGEQYF. The CDR3 DNA follows: TGTGCCTGGAGTGTCGACCACGGGGGGGAGCAGTACTTC.

The chain carries TRBV7-3 and TRBJ2-1; D is undetermined. Trimming took 5 bases from V and 8 from J, leaving 13 bases between them. The CDR3 length is 13 residues. CDR1 and CDR2 from the germline V gene are SGHTA and FQGTGA. CDR3 protein: CASSPPARYEQFF. The CDR3 nucleotides read TGTGCCAGCAGCCCACCCGCGCGGTATGAGCAGTTCTTC.

The chain's CDR3 is CASSSRTSGGFRQETQYF. CDR3 sequence (DNA): TGCGCCAGCAGCTCCCGGACTAGCGGGGGCTTCCGCCAAGAGACCCAGTACTTC. The chain couples TRBV5-1 to TRBJ2-5; 13 nucleotides align to TRBD2. Germline V gives CDR1 SGHRS, CDR2 YFSETQ. V dropped 3 bases and J dropped 1; count of bases not matched to a gene: 9. The CDR3 extends over 18 amino acids.

The CDR3 region has the DNA TGTGCCAGCAGGACAGGCAGTCAGCCCCAGCATTTT. Residues: CASRTGSQPQHF. The chain carries TRBV6-5 and TRBJ1-5, with D possibly matching TRBD1 (6 bases). V was pared by 6 bases and J by 6 bases, with 9 bases between. The germline gives CDR1 MNHEY, CDR2 SVGAGI. The CDR3 runs to 12 residues.

This rearrangement joins TRBV18 to TRBJ2-7; TRBD1 is a possible D gene (5 bases). The CDR3 runs 14 residues. V was pared by 2 bases and J by 5 bases, with 13 bases between. CDR1 and CDR2 (germline): KGHSH, LQKENI. This CDR3 is CASSPSREKNEQYF. As DNA, the CDR3 is TGTGCCAGCTCACCATCCAGGGAAAAAAACGAGCAGTACTTC. Drawing the rest from reference TRBV18 and TRBJ2-7, the complete variable domain is NAGVMQNPRHLVRRRGQEARLRCSPMKGHSHVYWYRQLPEEGLKFMVYLQKENIIDESGMPKERFSAEFPKEGPSILRIQQVVRGDSAAYFCASSPSREKNEQYFGPGTRLTVT.

The chain is built from TRBV7-2 and TRBJ1-4, with D tentatively TRBD1 (5 bases). Germline CDR1 and CDR2: SGHTA and FQGNSA. The CDR3 is 16 residues long. Trimming shortened V by 5 bases and J by 5 bases, and 18 bases separated the two germline ends. The CDR3 DNA reads as TGTGCCAGCAGCCCCCTAGGGCGGGGACCCAATGAAAAACTGTTTTTT. Translated: CASSPLGRGPNEKLFF. The full variable domain, completed using reference TRBV7-2 and TRBJ1-4, is GAGVSQSPSNKVTEKGKDVELRCDPISGHTALYWYRQSLGQGLEFLIYFQGNSAPDKSGLPSDRFSAERTGGSVSTLTIQRTQQEDSAVYLCASSPLGRGPNEKLFFGSGTQLSVL.

This chain uses TRBV7-9 with TRBJ1-2; D gene unclear. Trimming shortened V by 3 bases and J by 5 bases, and 16 bases separated the two germline ends. The CDR3 has 15 amino acids. CDR1 SEHNR and CDR2 FQNEAQ come from the germline V gene (reference sequence). CDR3 DNA: TGTGCCAGCAGCTTCCCGGGGAGAGAAGTATATGGCTACACCTTC. It codes for CASSFPGREVYGYTF.

This rearrangement joins TRBV5-4 to TRBJ2-3; 9 bases are shared with TRBD2. Germline V gene data show CDR1 as SGHNT and CDR2 as YYREEE (reference sequence). The junction had 7 bases not matched to a gene; V was cut back by 1 base and J by 4 bases. This CDR3 is built from 16 residues. In DNA, the CDR3 is TGTGCCAGCAGCTTGAATGGCGGGGGGGCCCCAGATACGCAGTATTTT. Translated, it gives CASSLNGGGAPDTQYF.